Shown below are 2 T cell receptor beta chains from a single sample sequenced in a study of T cells in Graves' hyperthyroidism and ophthalmopathy. From RNA transcripts, TCR beta CDR3 regions were amplified. When the TCR CDR3 underwent first-round RT-PCR, the HTBI primer set was used. TCRdb reanalysed the multiplex PCR reads using MiXCR and keeps one entry per CDR3 protein. The data hold around 500,000 distinct CDR3 sequences, with roughly a sixth observed a single time. Sequences were obtained from blood. The receptors were sampled from a woman aged 30 to 39 with Graves' ophthalmopathy.

This rearrangement joins TRBV12-3 or TRBV12-4 to TRBJ2-1, with D perhaps TRBD2 (6 bases). This CDR3 has 15 amino acids. V lost 6 bases, J lost 4 bases, and 16 bases lay in between. Here the CDR3 reads CASSSDLARYNEQFF. The CDR3 DNA reads as TGTGCCAGCAGCTCTGATCTAGCGAGGTACAATGAGCAGTTCTTC.

The chain joins TRBV6-1 to TRBJ1-1; 8 nucleotides agree with TRBD1. V was clipped by 8 bases and J by 5 bases; unmatched bases: 7. This CDR3 is 13 amino acids long. Germline V gives CDR1 MNHNS, CDR2 SASEGT. The CDR3 is CASGSTGVTEAFF. The CDR3 nucleotides are TGTGCCAGCGGCTCGACAGGGGTAACTGAAGCTTTCTTT.